Below, 20 T cell receptor beta chains from the same sample are listed, as sequenced in a study of OX40 agonist ivuxolimab in advanced cancers. The library came from the immunoSEQ multiplex PCR assay. Here the immuneACCESS table is served through TCRdb, limited to in-frame sequences with V and J called. Missing clones are a known gap in these copies; in checked studies unresolved V genes cover under half, and the rest lacks a known reason. This sample gives 80,000 or so clones in total; around 86% of them show up just once. The ten largest make up 0.3% to 0.4% of the sample. Sequenced material: CD4+ or CD8+ T cells sorted from blood, taken in a trial of the OX40 agonist ivuxolimab. Receptors were obtained from an adult with an advanced solid tumor such as melanoma, head and neck, liver or kidney cancer.

The V call is TRBV18, the J call TRBJ2-7; TRBD1 aligns across 12 bases. V was clipped by 4 bases and J by 2 bases; unmatched bases: 0. CDR3 length equals 14 residues. Germline V gives CDR1 KGHSH, CDR2 LQKENI. CDR3 loop: CASSRDRGPYEQYV. CDR3 DNA sequence: TGTGCCAGCTCACGGGACAGGGGGCCCTACGAGCAGTACGTC.

This clone was seen only once. The genes are TRBV7-3 and TRBJ1-1, with D perhaps matching TRBD1 (6 bases). This CDR3 is built from 15 residues. In germline, CDR1 is SGHTA, CDR2 FQGTGA. Trimming stripped 5 bases from V and 0 bases from J, with 13 bases between. The CDR3 loop is CASSPRTAMNTEAFF. The CDR3, as DNA: TGTGCCAGCAGCCCGCGGACAGCAATGAACACTGAAGCTTTCTTT. Full variable domain (missing parts from reference TRBV7-3 and TRBJ1-1): GAGVSQTPSNKVTEKGKYVELRCDPISGHTALYWYRQSLGQGPEFLIYFQGTGAADDSGLPNDRFFAVRPEGSVSTLKIQRTERGDSAVYLCASSPRTAMNTEAFFGQGTRLTVV.

V is TRBV30 and J is TRBJ2-7; TRBD2 might be the D (5 bases). V dropped 2 bases and J dropped 0 bases, with 8 bases sitting between them. The germline gives CDR1 GTSNPN, CDR2 SVGIG (reference sequence). The CDR3 consists of 13 residues. The CDR3 region is CAWSQEVSYEQYF. The CDR3 DNA follows: TGTGCCTGGAGTCAGGAGGTCTCCTACGAGCAGTACTTC.

The chain recombines TRBV5-1 with TRBJ2-6; TRBD1 is a possible D gene (6 bases). Germline V lookup: CDR1 SGHRS, CDR2 YFSETQ. The CDR3 covers 18 residues. V was pared by 3 bases and J by 0 bases, with 16 bases between. CDR3: CASSSQGKRISGANVLTF. The CDR3, as DNA: TGCGCCAGCAGCTCCCAGGGGAAAAGAATCTCTGGGGCCAACGTCCTGACTTTC.

The chain has TRBV19 and TRBJ1-4; TRBD1 aligns across 10 bases. Germline trimming cut 6 bases from V and 10 bases from J; bases unmatched to any gene: 8. The length of the CDR3 is 14 residues. Germline V gene sequence: CDR1 LNHDA, CDR2 SQIVND (reference sequence). Written as DNA, the CDR3 is TGTGCCAGTAGCTCCGGGACAGGGGTTGGAAAACTGTTTTTT. It is translated as CASSSGTGVGKLFF.

The chain links TRBV2 to TRBJ1-4, with D hard to call. V was pared by 5 bases and J by 7 bases, with 14 bases between. The germline CDR1 and CDR2 sequences are SNHLY and FYNNEI. The CDR3 length is 14 residues. The CDR3: CASSIGLISEKLFF. For the CDR3, the DNA is TGTGCCAGCAGTATCGGACTGATAAGTGAAAAACTGTTTTTT.

This clone appeared a single time. CDR3 region: CASSPSMDNEQFF. The CDR3 nucleotides are TGTGCCAGCTCACCTTCGATGGACAATGAGCAGTTCTTC. The chain is built from TRBV18 and TRBJ2-1; D is uncertain. The CDR3 has 13 residues. With 3 bases removed from V and 5 bases from J, the gap between germline ends came to 8 bases. CDR1 is KGHSH and CDR2 is LQKENI in the germline V gene.

This chain uses TRBV19 with TRBJ1-3; D is ambiguous. Between the trimmed V and J ends, which lost 5 bases and 4 bases, there was a span of 15 bases. The CDR3 totals 15 residues. Germline CDR1 LNHDA, CDR2 SQIVND (reference sequence). The CDR3 reads CASSRAQRTGNTIYF. The CDR3 DNA follows: TGTGCCAGTAGTCGGGCCCAAAGGACGGGAAACACCATATATTTT.

This clone has just one count. This chain uses TRBV5-1 with TRBJ1-3; possible D gene TRBD1, 5 bases. The CDR3 runs 16 residues. The germline V gene encodes CDR1 SGHRS and CDR2 YFSETQ. V lost 5 bases and J 2 bases, leaving 17 bases between the germline ends. CDR3 bases: TGCGCCAGCAGGGGGTCAGGGACGTTTGCTGGAAACACCATATATTTT. Translated, it gives CASRGSGTFAGNTIYF.

The chain combines TRBV29-1 with TRBJ2-4, with TRBD1 identical over 7 bases. Looked up from germline, CDR1 is SQVTM and CDR2 is ANQGSEA. The CDR3 extends over 13 amino acids. V shed 7 bases, J shed 4 bases, and the junction held 7 bases outside the gene matches. For the CDR3, the DNA is TGCAGCGCTCAGGACAGGTTAAAAAACATTCAGTACTTC. It is translated as CSAQDRLKNIQYF.

This rearrangement joins TRBV30 to TRBJ1-1; D possibly corresponds to TRBD1 (5 bases). From germline, CDR1 is GTSNPN and CDR2 SVGIG (reference sequence). Trimming removed 5 bases from V and 1 base from J, with 14 bases in between. The CDR3 extends over 14 amino acids. In DNA, the CDR3 is TGTGCCTGGGGGCCCGGGACCTGGAACACTGAAGCTTTCTTT. Its translation: CAWGPGTWNTEAFF. The full variable domain, completed using reference TRBV30 and TRBJ1-1, is SQTIHQWPATLVQPVGSPLSLECTVEGTSNPNLYWYRQAAGRGLQLLFYSVGIGQISSEVPQNLSASRPQDRQFILSSKKLLLSDSGFYLCAWGPGTWNTEAFFGQGTRLTVV.

This clone has a single count. The rearrangement links TRBV7-9 to TRBJ2-2; maybe TRBD1 (6 bases). This CDR3 region has 15 residues. V lost 1 base to trimming and J lost 0 bases, with 6 bases between them. Looked up from germline, CDR1 is SEHNR and CDR2 is FQNEAQ (reference sequence). In nucleotides, the CDR3 is TGTGCCAGCAGCTTAGGGACAGCGAACACCGGGGAGCTGTTTTTT. Translation gives CASSLGTANTGELFF.

This chain connects TRBV11-2 to TRBJ2-7, with D hard to call. The CDR3 consists of 13 residues. V lost 1 base to trimming and J lost 6 bases, with 10 bases between them. CDR1 SGHAT and CDR2 FQNNGV come from the germline V gene. CDR3 residues: CASSLGPKFEQYF. The CDR3 nucleotides read TGTGCCAGCAGCTTAGGCCCCAAGTTCGAGCAGTACTTC.

The chain employs TRBV7-4 and TRBJ2-7; perhaps TRBD2 as D (5 bases). Trimming stripped 5 bases from V and 4 bases from J, with 18 bases between. Germline CDR1 is SGHVT and CDR2 is SQSDAQ. The CDR3 runs to 15 residues. This CDR3 reads CASSGRSGGRYEQYF. The CDR3 DNA reads as TGTGCCAGCAGCGGGCGGAGCGGAGGAAGGTACGAGCAGTACTTC. Full variable domain (missing parts from reference TRBV7-4 and TRBJ2-7): GAGVSQSPRYKVAKRGRDVALRCDSISGHVTLYWYRQTLGQGSEVLTYSQSDAQRDKSGRPSGRFSAERPERSVSTLKIQRTEQGDSAVYLCASSGRSGGRYEQYFGPGTRLTVT.

This clone was observed a single time. This chain uses TRBV7-9 with TRBJ1-1; 8 bases map to TRBD1. V gave up 4 bases and J gave up 4 bases; unmatched junction bases: 11. Germline V gene lookup returns CDR1 SEHNR and CDR2 FQNEAQ (reference sequence). The CDR3 spans 16 residues. CDR3 in DNA: TGTGCCAGCAGCTCCGGGACAGGCGGAAGAGGCACTGAAGCTTTCTTT. This gives the protein CASSSGTGGRGTEAFF.

The gene calls are TRBV7-9 and TRBJ2-1; TRBD1 agrees at 8 bases. This CDR3 contains 15 residues. Unmatched junction bases numbered 12, after V lost 7 bases and J lost 7 bases. CDR1 SEHNR and CDR2 FQNEAQ come from the germline V gene (reference sequence). In nucleotides, the CDR3 is TGTGCCAGCATCCTTACCGGGACAGGAACTAATGAGCAGTTCTTC. Translation: CASILTGTGTNEQFF.

The CDR3 DNA sequence: TGTGCCAGCAGGACCGGGGGGACAGCGGTAGGGGGCTACACCTTC. It encodes CASRTGGTAVGGYTF. The V call is TRBV6-5, the J call TRBJ1-2; 7 bases are a match to TRBD1. CDR1 is MNHEY and CDR2 is SVGAGI in the germline V gene. The CDR3 is made up of 15 amino acids. The V segment lost 6 bases and the J segment 8 bases; nucleotides outside the gene matches: 15.

The chain joins TRBV27 to TRBJ1-2, with D perhaps TRBD1 (6 bases). The germline gives CDR1 MNHEY, CDR2 SMNVEV (reference sequence). Trimming left V 2 bases short and J 1 base short, with 11 bases between. The length of the CDR3 is 15 residues. CDR3 bases: TGTGCCAGCAGTTTACACTCAGGGGTTAACTATGGCTACACCTTC. Its protein product is CASSLHSGVNYGYTF.

V and J are TRBV7-2 and TRBJ1-2; tentative D call: TRBD1 (6 bases). Trimming stripped 2 bases from V and 4 bases from J, with 11 bases between. The germline CDR1 and CDR2 sequences are SGHTA and FQGNSA. The CDR3 spans 14 residues. The CDR3 DNA reads as TGTGCCAGCAGCTTAAAAGGACAGACCTATGGCTACACCTTC. Translation gives CASSLKGQTYGYTF.

V usage is TRBV7-9 and J usage is TRBJ2-5; D is tentatively TRBD1 or TRBD2 (5 bases each). V lost 5 bases and J lost 1, with 8 bases in between. The V gene's germline CDR1 is SEHNR and CDR2 FQNEAQ (reference sequence). The length of the CDR3 is 13 residues. The CDR3 loop is CASSRDLQETQYF. The CDR3 DNA sequence: TGTGCCAGCAGCCGGGACCTCCAAGAGACCCAGTACTTC.